What follows are 6 T cell receptor beta chains derived from one specimen sequenced in a study of blood T cell repertoires in COVID-19. Only in-frame clones appear in the TCRdb table, and some are missing; sequencing was by immunoSEQ multiplex PCR. The sample holds roughly 330,000 clones, more than 70% seen once. The sample consisted of PBMCs or T cells enriched from blood (not recorded which). The source of these receptors is a woman aged 25 to 39 who had recovered from COVID-19.

V and J are TRBV30 and TRBJ1-4; possibly TRBD1 for D (6 bases). This CDR3 is 14 amino acids long. Germline loops: CDR1 GTSNPN, CDR2 SVGIG (reference sequence). Trimming shortened V by 0 bases and J by 6 bases, and 11 bases separated the two germline ends. The CDR3 here is CAWSVRGTYEKLFF. DNA for the CDR3: TGTGCCTGGAGTGTACGTGGGACATATGAAAAACTGTTTTTT. Supplemented by reference TRBV30 and TRBJ1-4, the full variable domain reads SQTIHQWPATLVQPVGSPLSLECTVEGTSNPNLYWYRQAAGRGLQLLFYSVGIGQISSEVPQNLSASRPQDRQFILSSKKLLLSDSGFYLCAWSVRGTYEKLFFGSGTQLSVL.

The chain carries TRBV3-1 (or the pseudogene TRBV3-2) and TRBJ2-2; 8 bases line up with TRBD2. After removal of 0 bases from V and 1 base from J, the junction contained 13 bases not matched to a gene. This CDR3 comprises 20 residues. CDR1 LGHDT and CDR2 YNNKEL come from the germline V gene (reference sequence). This chain's CDR3 is CASSQESGGGSIQNTGELFF. CDR3 sequence (DNA): TGTGCCAGCAGCCAAGAAAGCGGGGGAGGCTCTATCCAGAACACCGGGGAGCTGTTTTTT.

The chain combines TRBV3-1 (or the pseudogene TRBV3-2) with TRBJ2-7, with D perhaps matching TRBD2 (6 bases). Trimming removed 6 bases at V and 0 bases at J, with 15 bases between. The length of the CDR3 is 15 residues. The germline CDR1 and CDR2 sequences are LGHDT and YNNKEL (reference sequence). The CDR3 DNA sequence: TGTGCCAGCAGTCAGACCGGGACTTACTCCTACGAGCAGTACTTC. Amino acids: CASSQTGTYSYEQYF.

This chain uses TRBV25-1 with TRBJ1-2, with 9 bases fitting TRBD1. The germline V gene has CDR1 MGHDK and CDR2 SYGVNS. This CDR3 has 14 residues. The ends lost 6 bases at V and 2 bases at J; junction bases unmatched: 4. For the CDR3, the DNA is TGTGCCAGCAGGCCCGACAGGGGGAACTATGGCTACACCTTC. This codes for CASRPDRGNYGYTF.

The CDR3 bases are TGTGCCAGCAGCCTCGTAGGACAGGACACCTATGGCTACACCTTC. Translated, it gives CASSLVGQDTYGYTF. V is TRBV13 and J is TRBJ1-2; 7 bases align to TRBD1. Germline CDR1 reads PRHDT; CDR2 reads FYEKMQ (reference sequence). CDR3 length: 15 residues. V lost 5 bases to trimming and J lost 4 bases; unmatched junction nucleotides: 10.

The chain couples TRBV2 to TRBJ1-1; D is unresolved. Germline values: CDR1 SNHLY, CDR2 FYNNEI. The CDR3 loop spans 13 amino acids. Trimming stripped 8 bases from V and 1 base from J, with 11 bases between. The CDR3, as DNA: TGTGCCAGCCTCCGGGAGACGAACACTGAAGCTTTCTTT. The encoded protein is CASLRETNTEAFF.